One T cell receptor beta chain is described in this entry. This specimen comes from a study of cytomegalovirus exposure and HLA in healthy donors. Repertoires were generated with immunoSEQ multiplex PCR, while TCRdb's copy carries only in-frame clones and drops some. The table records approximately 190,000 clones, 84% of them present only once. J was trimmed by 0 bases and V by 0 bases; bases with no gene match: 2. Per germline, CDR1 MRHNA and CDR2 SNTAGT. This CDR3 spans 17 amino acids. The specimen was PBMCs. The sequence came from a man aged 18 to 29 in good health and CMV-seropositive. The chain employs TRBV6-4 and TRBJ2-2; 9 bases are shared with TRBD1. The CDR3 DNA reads TGTGCCAGCAGTGACTCGGGGACAGGGTCGAACACCGGGGAGCTGTTTTTT. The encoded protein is CASSDSGTGSNTGELFF.